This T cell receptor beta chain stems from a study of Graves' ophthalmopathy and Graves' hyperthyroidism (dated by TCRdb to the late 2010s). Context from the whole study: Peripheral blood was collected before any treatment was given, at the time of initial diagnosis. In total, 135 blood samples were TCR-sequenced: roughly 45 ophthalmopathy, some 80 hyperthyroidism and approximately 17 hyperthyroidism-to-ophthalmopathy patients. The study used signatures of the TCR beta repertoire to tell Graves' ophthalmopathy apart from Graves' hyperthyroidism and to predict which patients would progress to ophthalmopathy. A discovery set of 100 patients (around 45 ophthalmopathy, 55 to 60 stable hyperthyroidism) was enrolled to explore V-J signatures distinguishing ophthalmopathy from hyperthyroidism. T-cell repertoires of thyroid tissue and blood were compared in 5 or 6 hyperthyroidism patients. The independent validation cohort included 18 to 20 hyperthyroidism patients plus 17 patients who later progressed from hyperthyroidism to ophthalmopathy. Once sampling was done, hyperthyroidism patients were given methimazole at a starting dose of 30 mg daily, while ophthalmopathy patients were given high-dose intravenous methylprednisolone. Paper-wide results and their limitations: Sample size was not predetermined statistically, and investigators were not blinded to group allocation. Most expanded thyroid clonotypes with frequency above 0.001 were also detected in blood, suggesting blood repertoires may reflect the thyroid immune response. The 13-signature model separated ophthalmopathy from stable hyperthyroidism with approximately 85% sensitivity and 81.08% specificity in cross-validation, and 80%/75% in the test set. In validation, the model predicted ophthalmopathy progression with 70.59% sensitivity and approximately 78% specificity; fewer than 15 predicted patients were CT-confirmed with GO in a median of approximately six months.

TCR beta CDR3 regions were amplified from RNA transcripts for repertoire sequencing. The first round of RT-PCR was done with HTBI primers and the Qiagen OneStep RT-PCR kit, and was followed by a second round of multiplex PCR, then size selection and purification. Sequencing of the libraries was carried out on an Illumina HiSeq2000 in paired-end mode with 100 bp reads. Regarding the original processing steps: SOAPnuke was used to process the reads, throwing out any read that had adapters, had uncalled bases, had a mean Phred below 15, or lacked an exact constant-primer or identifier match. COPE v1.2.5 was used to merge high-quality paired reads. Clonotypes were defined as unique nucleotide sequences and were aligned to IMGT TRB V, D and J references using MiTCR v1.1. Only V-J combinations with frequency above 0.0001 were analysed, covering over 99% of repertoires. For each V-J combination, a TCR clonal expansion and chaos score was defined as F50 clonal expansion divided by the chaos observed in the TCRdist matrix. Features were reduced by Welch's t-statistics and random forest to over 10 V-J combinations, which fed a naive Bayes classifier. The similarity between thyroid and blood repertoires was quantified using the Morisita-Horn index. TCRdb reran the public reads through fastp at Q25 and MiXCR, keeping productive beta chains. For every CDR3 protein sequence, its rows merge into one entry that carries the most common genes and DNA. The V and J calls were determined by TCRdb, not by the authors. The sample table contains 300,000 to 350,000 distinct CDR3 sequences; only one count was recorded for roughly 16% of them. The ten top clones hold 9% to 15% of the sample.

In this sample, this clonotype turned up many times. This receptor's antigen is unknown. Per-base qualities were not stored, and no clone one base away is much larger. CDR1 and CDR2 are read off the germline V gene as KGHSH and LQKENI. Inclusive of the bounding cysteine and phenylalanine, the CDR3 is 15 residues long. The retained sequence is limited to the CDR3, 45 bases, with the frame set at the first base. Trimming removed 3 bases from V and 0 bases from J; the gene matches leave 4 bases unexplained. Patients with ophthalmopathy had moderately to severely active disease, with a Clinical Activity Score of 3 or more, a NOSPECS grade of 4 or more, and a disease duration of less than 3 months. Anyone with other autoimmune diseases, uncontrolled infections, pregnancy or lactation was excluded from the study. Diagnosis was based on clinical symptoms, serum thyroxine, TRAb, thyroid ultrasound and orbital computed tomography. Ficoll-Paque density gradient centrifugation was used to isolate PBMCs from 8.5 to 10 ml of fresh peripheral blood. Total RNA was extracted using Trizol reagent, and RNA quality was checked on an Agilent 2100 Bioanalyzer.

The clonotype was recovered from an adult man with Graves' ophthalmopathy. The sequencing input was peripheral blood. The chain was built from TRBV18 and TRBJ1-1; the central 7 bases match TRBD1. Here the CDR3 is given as CASSPNRGMNTEAFF. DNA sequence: TGTGCCAGCTCACCGAACAGGGGCATGAACACTGAAGCTTTCTTT.